Following are 26 T cell receptor beta chains from one sample sequenced in a study of T cell responses to AZD1222 COVID-19 vaccine. Repertoires were generated with immunoSEQ multiplex PCR, while TCRdb's copy carries only in-frame clones and drops some. This sample yields around 140,000 clones, of which approximately 93% are seen a single time; around 5.9% belongs to the top ten. The starting material was peripheral blood, obtained on day 0 of AZD1222 vaccination. These receptors came from an adult in good health.

V gene TRBV28 combines with J gene TRBJ2-5; D remains ambiguous. The V gene lost 3 bases and the J gene lost 4 bases, with 9 bases spanning the gap. Germline loops: CDR1 MDHEN, CDR2 SYDVKM. CDR3 length equals 13 residues. The CDR3 sequence is CASSFELAETQYF. The DNA of the CDR3 is TGTGCCAGCAGTTTCGAATTAGCAGAGACCCAGTACTTC.

The rearrangement links TRBV18 to TRBJ2-1; D ambiguous. Per germline, CDR1 KGHSH and CDR2 LQKENI. V dropped 1 base and J dropped 8 bases, with 9 bases sitting between them. The CDR3 runs to 13 residues. This CDR3 is CASSPLSVDEQFF. In DNA, the CDR3 is TGTGCCAGCTCACCACTAAGTGTGGATGAGCAGTTCTTC.

This chain uses TRBV6-1 with TRBJ2-7; possible D gene TRBD1, 5 bases. This CDR3 is 14 amino acids long. V lost 2 bases, J lost 2 bases, and 10 bases lay in between. Germline assignment: CDR1 MNHNS and CDR2 SASEGT. The DNA for the CDR3 is TGTGCCAGCAGTGAACTCGGACAAACCTACGAGCAGTACTTC. This codes for CASSELGQTYEQYF.

This rearrangement joins TRBV7-2 to TRBJ2-7, with 7 bases matching TRBD1. The J segment lost 3 bases and the V segment lost 2 bases, leaving 4 bases of the junction unmatched. The CDR3 has 14 residues. Germline CDR1 is SGHTA and CDR2 is FQGNSA. The CDR3 protein is CASSLMGQIYEQYF. The CDR3 region has the DNA TGTGCCAGCAGCTTAATGGGACAGATCTACGAGCAGTACTTC.

V and J are TRBV6-5 and TRBJ2-7; D possibly matches TRBD1 or TRBD2 (5 bases each). The ends were cut back, 2 bases at V and 6 bases at J, with 11 bases in the middle. Germline assignment: CDR1 MNHEY and CDR2 SVGAGI. CDR3 length: 13 residues. The CDR3 region has the DNA TGTGCCAGCAGTTACGGGTCTGGGGGCGAGCAGTACTTC. Its translation is CASSYGSGGEQYF.

The rearrangement uses TRBV6-5 and TRBJ1-6; D is possibly TRBD1 (5 bases). V was pared by 7 bases and J by 10 bases, with 14 bases between. Germline V lookup: CDR1 MNHEY, CDR2 SVGAGI. The CDR3 totals 13 residues. CDR3 in DNA: TGTGCCAGCACCCCACGGAGGGACTCACCCCTCCACTTT. The encoded protein is CASTPRRDSPLHF.

V gene TRBV7-9 combines with J gene TRBJ1-5; no clear D gene. The CDR3 is made up of 14 amino acids. Between the trimmed V and J ends, which lost 0 bases and 0 bases, there was a span of 3 bases. Germline CDR1 reads SEHNR; CDR2 reads FQNEAQ (reference sequence). The CDR3 nucleotides read TGTGCCAGCAGCTTAGCCGATAGCAATCAGCCCCAGCATTTT. Translated: CASSLADSNQPQHF.

The chain recombines TRBV27 with TRBJ1-2; TRBD1 is a possible D gene (5 bases). Germline V gene sequence: CDR1 MNHEY, CDR2 SMNVEV (reference sequence). CDR3 length equals 15 residues. Trimming pared 7 bases from V and 0 bases from J, leaving 15 bases between. CDR3 region: CASKVEGRANYGYTF. The CDR3 nucleotides are TGTGCCAGCAAGGTGGAGGGGCGAGCTAACTATGGCTACACCTTC.

The rearrangement links TRBV30 to TRBJ1-4; the D gene is possibly TRBD1 (6 bases). CDR3 length: 13 residues. The germline V gene encodes CDR1 GTSNPN and CDR2 SVGIG (reference sequence). Trimming stripped 3 bases from V and 3 bases from J, with 8 bases between. CDR3 sequence: CAWSGGPNEKLFF. Written as DNA, the CDR3 is TGTGCCTGGAGCGGGGGGCCTAATGAAAAACTGTTTTTT.

V is TRBV7-3 and J is TRBJ1-1; D gene ambiguous. CDR3 size: 13 residues. Trimming stripped 2 bases from V and 2 bases from J, with 6 bases between. Germline-derived CDR1 and CDR2 are SGHTA and FQGTGA. This CDR3 is CASSLEPNTEAFF. The CDR3 DNA is TGTGCCAGCAGCTTAGAACCTAACACTGAAGCTTTCTTT.

The chain employs TRBV10-3 and TRBJ1-1, with a weak D call TRBD1 (6 bases). V lost 4 bases, J lost 0 bases, and 9 bases lay in between. CDR1 is ENHRY and CDR2 is SYGVKD in the germline V gene. The CDR3 has 14 amino acids. CDR3 amino acids: CAISVEGVNTEAFF. CDR3 bases: TGTGCCATCAGTGTCGAGGGGGTGAACACTGAAGCTTTCTTT.

The gene calls are TRBV19 and TRBJ2-6; 9 positions match TRBD1. The ends lost 9 bases at V and 0 bases at J; junction bases unmatched: 12. Germline V gene data show CDR1 as LNHDA and CDR2 as SQIVND (reference sequence). The CDR3 sequence is 18 residues long. The CDR3 DNA is TGTGCCAGCGTCCCCATGGGGACAGGGCCCTCTGGGGCCAACGTCCTGACTTTC. Translated, it gives CASVPMGTGPSGANVLTF.

The V gene is TRBV19, the J gene TRBJ1-3; no firm D call. Germline lookup yields CDR1 LNHDA and CDR2 SQIVND (reference sequence). The V gene lost 8 bases and the J gene lost 0 bases, with 14 bases spanning the gap. There are 15 residues in the CDR3. CDR3 DNA: TGTGCCAGTCACCTAGGACGGTCCTCTGGAAACACCATATATTTT. As protein: CASHLGRSSGNTIYF.

This clone was seen just once. The rearrangement joins TRBV10-2 to TRBJ1-1; unclear D gene. V was shortened by 8 bases and J by 6 bases, with 13 bases between the two germline ends. The V gene's germline CDR1 is WSHSY and CDR2 SAAADI. The CDR3 contains 12 residues. CDR3 amino acids: CASGLGKAEAFF. The DNA of the CDR3 is TGCGCCAGCGGCTTAGGCAAGGCTGAAGCTTTCTTT.

The V gene is TRBV18, the J gene TRBJ2-5, with D perhaps TRBD2 (7 bases). Per the germline V gene, CDR1 is KGHSH and CDR2 is LQKENI. The CDR3 is 14 residues long. Trimming took 1 base from V and 2 from J, leaving 8 bases between them. CDR3 nucleotides: TGTGCCAGCTCACCACAGGGGGGGCAAGAGACCCAGTACTTC. Its translation: CASSPQGGQETQYF.

V usage is TRBV6-1 and J usage is TRBJ1-5; 10 bases match TRBD1. The CDR3 totals 16 residues. Germline trimming cut 4 bases from V and 5 bases from J; bases unmatched to any gene: 8. Germline V gene lookup returns CDR1 MNHNS and CDR2 SASEGT. The CDR3 DNA reads TGTGCCAGCAGTGTTGACCCGGGACAGGGGCATCAGCCCCAGCATTTT. Its protein product is CASSVDPGQGHQPQHF.

This clone turned up a few times. The chain uses TRBV5-1 and TRBJ2-3, with 8 bases lining up with TRBD1. CDR3 length: 14 amino acids. Germline V lookup: CDR1 SGHRS, CDR2 YFSETQ. V lost 1 base to trimming and J lost 5 bases; unmatched junction nucleotides: 3. Here the CDR3 DNA reads TGCGCCAGCAGCTTGTACGACAGGGGAGATACGCAGTATTTT. Translating gives CASSLYDRGDTQYF. Based on the CDR3 plus reference TRBV5-1 and TRBJ2-3, the full variable domain is KAGVTQTPRYLIKTRGQQVTLSCSPISGHRSVSWYQQTPGQGLQFLFEYFSETQRNKGNFPGRFSGRQFSNSRSEMNVSTLELGDSALYLCASSLYDRGDTQYFGPGTRLTVL.

CDR3 coding DNA: TGTGCCAGCAGTTACTCACTAGCGGGCCGAAGTCCCGGCTACGAGCAGTACTTC. As protein: CASSYSLAGRSPGYEQYF. The chain carries TRBV6-2 or TRBV6-3 and TRBJ2-7, with 9 bases fitting TRBD2. This CDR3 comprises 18 residues. Unmatched junction bases numbered 12, after V lost 0 bases and J lost 3 bases. Germline V CDR1 and CDR2: MNHEY, SVGEGT.

V is TRBV30 and J is TRBJ1-5, with 8 bases that match TRBD1. CDR1 and CDR2 from the germline V gene are GTSNPN and SVGIG (reference sequence). The CDR3 runs to 14 residues. V lost 2 bases and J lost 6; bases outside the gene matches: 6. The CDR3 coding sequence is TGTGCCTGGAGTCCTGGACAGGGCAGTCAGCCCCAGCATTTT. Translation gives CAWSPGQGSQPQHF.

The rearrangement uses TRBV3-1 (or the pseudogene TRBV3-2) and TRBJ2-5; 7 bases agree with TRBD2. The germline CDR1 and CDR2 sequences are LGHDT and YNNKEL (reference sequence). The CDR3 loop spans 16 amino acids. With 4 bases clipped from V and 5 bases from J, the junction kept 13 bases outside the gene matches. The CDR3 protein is CASSPSLLASAETQYF. As DNA, the CDR3 is TGTGCCAGCAGCCCTTCCCTACTAGCGTCCGCGGAGACCCAGTACTTC.

The chain is built from TRBV10-3 and TRBJ1-4; tentative D call: TRBD1 (5 bases). V gave up 0 bases and J gave up 13 bases, with 12 bases separating them. Germline V CDR1 and CDR2: ENHRY, SYGVKD. The CDR3 is 13 amino acids. CDR3 DNA sequence: TGTGCCATCAGTGAGTCAGGGGCAACGCCACTGTTTTTT. As protein: CAISESGATPLFF.

The chain employs TRBV5-4 and TRBJ2-1, with 7 nucleotides matching TRBD1. Unmatched junction bases numbered 3, after V lost 4 bases and J lost 5 bases. Germline loops: CDR1 SGHNT, CDR2 YYREEE (reference sequence). There are 13 residues in the CDR3. CDR3 DNA: TGTGCCAGCAGCGGGGGACAGAACAATGAGCAGTTCTTC. This translates into CASSGGQNNEQFF.

This chain links TRBV9 with TRBJ1-1; tentatively, D is TRBD1 (5 bases). This CDR3 is built from 15 residues. Trimming shortened V by 5 bases and J by 1 base, and 15 bases separated the two germline ends. The germline V gene has CDR1 SGDLS and CDR2 YYNGEE. The CDR3 sequence: CASSTGPPTNTEAFF. The CDR3 DNA reads TGTGCCAGCAGTACAGGCCCCCCGACGAACACTGAAGCTTTCTTT.

The chain recombines TRBV5-5 with TRBJ2-1; D is possibly TRBD2 (6 bases). CDR3 size: 16 residues. With 4 bases removed from V and 8 bases from J, the gap between germline ends came to 22 bases. Germline values: CDR1 SGHKS, CDR2 YYEKEE (reference sequence). The CDR3 sequence: CASSPIGGIGWHEQFF. In DNA form, the CDR3 reads TGTGCCAGCAGCCCCATAGGCGGGATAGGGTGGCATGAGCAGTTCTTC.

The chain combines TRBV7-8 with TRBJ2-7; 7 nucleotides match TRBD1. Trimming removed 2 bases from V and 3 bases from J; junction bases left unmatched: 7. Germline V gene sequence: CDR1 SGHVS, CDR2 FQNEAQ. This CDR3 spans 15 amino acids. The CDR3 loop is CASSLRLAGGYEQYF. The CDR3 DNA follows: TGTGCCAGCAGCTTACGTTTGGCAGGGGGCTACGAGCAGTACTTC.

This clone was seen just once. This rearrangement joins TRBV5-4 to TRBJ1-2; no clear D. CDR1 is SGHNT, CDR2 YYREEE, per germline (reference sequence). The CDR3 is 15 amino acids. The V gene lost 0 bases and the J gene lost 2 bases, with 11 bases spanning the gap. For the CDR3, the DNA is TGTGCCAGCAGCTTGGGAGGGAGCTTAAACTATGGCTACACCTTC. It specifies CASSLGGSLNYGYTF.